The 22 T cell receptor beta chains listed next were all sequenced from one sample in a study of blood T cell repertoires in COVID-19 (dated by TCRdb to between 2020 and 2021). Receptor amplification or capture employed the immunoSEQ multiplex PCR assay. TCRdb obtained this table from immuneACCESS and retained in-frame rearrangements with V and J assigned. These tables miss some clones; where compared with another copy, unresolved V genes account for less than half of the shortfall, and the remainder is unexplained. This sample is represented by about 250,000 clones; 84% of them were singletons. Roughly 1.4% of the sample is in the top ten clones. The specimen sequenced was peripheral blood. All receptors derive from a middle-aged woman who had recovered from COVID-19.

This sequence joins TRBV11-1 and TRBJ1-4; D is ambiguous. Germline V CDR1 and CDR2: SGHAT, FQDESV (reference sequence). This CDR3 is 12 amino acids long. V lost 5 bases and J 11 bases, leaving 12 bases between the germline ends. The CDR3: CASSRYRDKLFF. Written as DNA, the CDR3 is TGTGCCAGCAGCCGATACCGGGATAAACTGTTTTTT.

The chain has TRBV10-3 and TRBJ1-1; D gene uncertain. Germline-derived CDR1 and CDR2 are ENHRY and SYGVKD. There are 13 residues in the CDR3. Trimming cost V 6 bases and J 1 base, with 9 bases left between them. The CDR3 region is CAIRTEPNTEAFF. The CDR3 DNA is TGTGCCATCAGGACTGAACCGAACACTGAAGCTTTCTTT.

The gene calls are TRBV19 and TRBJ1-6, with D tentatively TRBD1 (5 bases). This CDR3 is built from 14 residues. Germline lookup yields CDR1 LNHDA and CDR2 SQIVND (reference sequence). The V end was cut by 4 bases, the J end by 7 bases, with 11 bases between. The CDR3: CASSTGTANSPLHF. CDR3 nucleotides: TGTGCCAGTAGTACCGGGACTGCGAATTCACCCCTCCACTTT.

The sample holds one count of this clone. The chain joins TRBV30 to TRBJ1-2; D unresolved. CDR1 is GTSNPN and CDR2 is SVGIG in the germline V gene (reference sequence). The CDR3 has 16 amino acids. V lost 0 bases, J lost 3 bases, and 17 bases lay in between. Written as DNA, the CDR3 is TGTGCCTGGAGTGTATACGGAGGCACTTGGGACTATGGCTACACCTTC. Amino acids: CAWSVYGGTWDYGYTF.

The rearrangement links TRBV11-2 to TRBJ1-1, with 7 bases identical to TRBD1. Germline values: CDR1 SGHAT, CDR2 FQNNGV. J was trimmed by 2 bases and V by 3 bases; bases with no gene match: 3. CDR3 size: 14 residues. This chain's CDR3 is CASSFAGGNTEAFF. The CDR3 coding sequence is TGTGCCAGCAGCTTCGCAGGGGGTAACACTGAAGCTTTCTTT.

The chain couples TRBV10-3 to TRBJ2-1, with 8 bases that match TRBD2. This CDR3 has 15 residues. J gave up 3 bases and V 8 bases, and 9 bases lay outside the gene matches. CDR1 is ENHRY and CDR2 is SYGVKD in the germline V gene. CDR3 nucleotides: TGTGCCATCCAGGTGGGTAGCGGGGACTACAATGAGCAGTTCTTC. Translating gives CAIQVGSGDYNEQFF.

The gene calls are TRBV9 and TRBJ1-1; D perhaps matches TRBD1 (5 bases). This CDR3 comprises 12 residues. Germline V CDR1 and CDR2: SGDLS, YYNGEE. V lost 3 bases and J lost 7, with 10 bases in between. The CDR3 reads CASSDQGLEAFF. As DNA, the CDR3 is TGTGCCAGCAGCGATCAGGGACTTGAAGCTTTCTTT.

The V and J genes are TRBV5-1 and TRBJ2-7; the D gene is possibly TRBD1 (6 bases). Trimming cost V 0 bases and J 2 bases, with 12 bases left between them. This CDR3 has 15 amino acids. From germline, CDR1 is SGHRS and CDR2 YFSETQ. As DNA, the CDR3 is TGCGCCAGCAGCTTGGCAGGGGCCCTCACCTACGAGCAGTACTTC. Translation: CASSLAGALTYEQYF.

The V gene is TRBV3-1 (or the pseudogene TRBV3-2), the J gene TRBJ1-5; D is undetermined. Germline assignment: CDR1 LGHDT and CDR2 YNNKEL (reference sequence). This CDR3 is 15 amino acids long. The V end was cut by 4 bases, the J end by 2 bases, with 12 bases between. The CDR3 DNA reads as TGTGCCAGCAGCCCCAGTATTGGTGGCAATCAGCCCCAGCATTTT. As protein: CASSPSIGGNQPQHF.

The chain is built from TRBV28 and TRBJ1-3; 7 nucleotides align to TRBD1. V gave up 6 bases and J gave up 4 bases; unmatched junction bases: 9. This CDR3 is 15 amino acids long. Germline CDR1 reads MDHEN; CDR2 reads SYDVKM. The CDR3 DNA follows: TGTGCCAGCAGCTTCGGACAGGCGGGGGGAAACACCATATATTTT. Protein: CASSFGQAGGNTIYF.

This rearrangement joins TRBV5-8 to TRBJ2-7, with 8 bases fitting TRBD1. The V gene end was trimmed by 4 bases and the J gene end by 1 base; junction bases not matched to a gene: 10. The CDR3 sequence is 16 residues long. Germline V CDR1 and CDR2: SGHTS, YDEGEE. CDR3 region: CASSEDRVDFSYEQYF. The CDR3 DNA follows: TGTGCCAGCAGCGAGGACAGGGTCGACTTTTCCTACGAGCAGTACTTC.

This clone appeared once. V usage is TRBV11-2 and J usage is TRBJ1-2; possible D gene TRBD1, 5 bases. V lost 3 bases to trimming and J lost 7 bases, with 15 bases between them. The CDR3 spans 14 residues. Germline loops: CDR1 SGHAT, CDR2 FQNNGV. Here the CDR3 reads CASSLGRGESGYTF. The CDR3 region has the DNA TGTGCCAGCAGCTTGGGGCGGGGCGAGAGTGGCTACACCTTC.

V is TRBV28 and J is TRBJ1-1; 7 bases are shared with TRBD1. The CDR3 runs to 14 residues. The trim removed 3 bases at V and 3 bases at J, leaving 4 bases unmatched. Germline CDR1 MDHEN, CDR2 SYDVKM. DNA for the CDR3: TGTGCCAGCAGTTTGCCAGGGGGGCACACTGAAGCTTTCTTT. This sequence encodes CASSLPGGHTEAFF.

The chain is built from TRBV18 and TRBJ1-6; no firm D call. V was shortened by 5 bases and J by 6 bases, with 17 bases between the two germline ends. This CDR3 is built from 16 residues. The germline V gene encodes CDR1 KGHSH and CDR2 LQKENI. This CDR3 is CASSGELQAPNSPLHF. The CDR3 DNA sequence: TGTGCCAGCTCAGGGGAGTTGCAGGCCCCTAATTCACCCCTCCACTTT.

The chain links TRBV5-1 to TRBJ1-2; no definite D call. Germline V lookup: CDR1 SGHRS, CDR2 YFSETQ. The germline V and J ends were trimmed by 1 base and 0 bases, with 16 bases remaining between them. CDR3 length: 17 amino acids. CDR3 amino acids: CASSLRSRGQSNYGYTF. CDR3 DNA: TGCGCCAGCAGCTTGCGATCGCGTGGGCAATCTAACTATGGCTACACCTTC. Full variable domain (remainder filled in from reference TRBV5-1 and TRBJ1-2): KAGVTQTPRYLIKTRGQQVTLSCSPISGHRSVSWYQQTPGQGLQFLFEYFSETQRNKGNFPGRFSGRQFSNSRSEMNVSTLELGDSALYLCASSLRSRGQSNYGYTFGSGTRLTVV.

This chain connects TRBV3-1 (or the pseudogene TRBV3-2) to TRBJ2-3; 8 nucleotides agree with TRBD1. Germline values: CDR1 LGHDT, CDR2 YNNKEL (reference sequence). With V trimmed by 6 bases and J by 1 base, 3 bases remained unmatched. The CDR3 contains 14 residues. The CDR3 reads CASSTDRGTDTQYF. The CDR3 DNA reads TGTGCCAGCAGTACGGACAGGGGCACAGATACGCAGTATTTT.

CDR3 DNA: TGTGCCATCAGATCCTCAACTAGCACAGATACGCAGTATTTT. This sequence encodes CAIRSSTSTDTQYF. The chain has TRBV10-3 and TRBJ2-3; D is uncertain. From germline, CDR1 is ENHRY and CDR2 SYGVKD. Trimming removed 6 bases at V and 0 bases at J, with 10 bases between. The CDR3 spans 14 residues.

V usage is TRBV5-1 and J usage is TRBJ2-2, with D unresolved. V was shortened by 0 bases and J by 2 bases, with 5 bases between the two germline ends. This CDR3 has 14 amino acids. CDR1 is SGHRS and CDR2 is YFSETQ in the germline V gene. The CDR3 DNA follows: TGCGCCAGCAGCTTGGGCAGAAACACCGGGGAGCTGTTTTTT. Translation gives CASSLGRNTGELFF.

The J gene is TRBJ2-7, the V gene TRBV5-1; 9 bases fit TRBD2. Trimming took 3 bases from V and 2 from J; bases not matched to a gene: 9. Germline loops: CDR1 SGHRS, CDR2 YFSETQ. The CDR3 length is 16 residues. The CDR3 protein is CASSSTLSGGTYEQYF. Written as DNA, the CDR3 is TGCGCCAGCAGCTCAACCCTTAGCGGGGGCACCTACGAGCAGTACTTC.

The chain has TRBV2 and TRBJ2-4; 9 bases align to TRBD2. Trimming cost V 7 bases and J 3 bases; bases outside gene matches: 13. Germline loops: CDR1 SNHLY, CDR2 FYNNEI. CDR3 length: 17 residues. CDR3 bases: TGTGCCAGCATAGTAGGCGGGGGGGCGTCCCACAAAAACATTCAGTACTTC. It specifies CASIVGGGASHKNIQYF.

This chain uses TRBV18 with TRBJ1-1; D gene ambiguous. Per germline, CDR1 KGHSH and CDR2 LQKENI. This CDR3 comprises 16 residues. Between the trimmed V and J ends, which lost 3 bases and 0 bases, there was a span of 14 bases. The CDR3 nucleotides read TGTGCCAGCTCACCGCCTAGTCGCGGTTTGAACACTGAAGCTTTCTTT. This encodes CASSPPSRGLNTEAFF.

This rearrangement joins TRBV7-9 to TRBJ1-1, with a possible D match to TRBD1 (6 bases). The germline V and J ends were trimmed by 5 bases and 6 bases, with 19 bases remaining between them. Germline-derived CDR1 and CDR2 are SEHNR and FQNEAQ (reference sequence). The CDR3 sequence is 15 residues long. CDR3 amino acids: CASSLWVSEGAEAFF. The CDR3, as DNA: TGTGCCAGCAGCCTCTGGGTCAGTGAGGGGGCTGAAGCTTTCTTT. Variable domain in full (rest from reference TRBV7-9 and TRBJ1-1): DTGVSQNPRHKITKRGQNVTFRCDPISEHNRLYWYRQTLGQGPEFLTYFQNEAQLEKSRLLSDRFSAERPKGSFSTLEIQRTEQGDSAMYLCASSLWVSEGAEAFFGQGTRLTVV.